The 2 T cell receptor beta chains listed next were all sequenced from one sample in a study of T cell responses to AZD1222 COVID-19 vaccine. The table came from immunoSEQ multiplex PCR; TCRdb's copy has only in-frame clones and leaves some out. The sample holds tens of thousands of clones, 75% to 90% seen once. The material sequenced was peripheral blood, taken 28 days after the second AZD1222 dose. The receptor source for this set is an adult who received the AZD1222 COVID-19 vaccine.

This clone showed up just once. The chain joins TRBV20-1 to TRBJ1-5; TRBD1 is a possible D gene (5 bases). V was shortened by 3 bases and J by 2 bases, with 11 bases between the two germline ends. The CDR3 covers 14 residues. Germline loops: CDR1 DFQATT, CDR2 SNEGSKA (reference sequence). In nucleotides, the CDR3 is TGCAGTGCTAGTGTTCAGGGCGGCAATCAGCCCCAGCATTTT. It codes for CSASVQGGNQPQHF.

This sequence joins TRBV5-4 and TRBJ2-3; TRBD2 matches 12 bases. J gave up 3 bases and V 0 bases, and 8 bases lay outside the gene matches. CDR3 length: 18 amino acids. Germline values: CDR1 SGHNT, CDR2 YYREEE (reference sequence). The CDR3 region is CASSLEGLAGTTTDTQYF. CDR3 bases: TGTGCCAGCAGCTTGGAGGGACTAGCGGGTACGACAACAGATACGCAGTATTTT.